This passage covers 14 T cell receptor beta chains from one sample sequenced in a study of cytomegalovirus exposure and HLA in healthy donors. PCR amplification relied on 60 Vbeta primers (plus 13 Jbeta primers). The protocol was immunoSEQ multiplex PCR, while the TCRdb copy is restricted to in-frame clones and leaves out a portion. Here the sample spans more than 95,000 clones, about 70% being singletons. The sample comprised PBMCs. The receptor set was obtained from an older woman in good health and CMV-seropositive.

This clone was seen a single time. In nucleotides, the CDR3 is TGTGCCAGCGCCACGCTAGCGGGGGGCCATACCAATGAGCAGTTCTTC. The encoded protein is CASATLAGGHTNEQFF. The J gene is TRBJ2-1, the V gene TRBV7-2; 11 bases align to TRBD2. V was clipped by 8 bases and J by 6 bases; unmatched bases: 12. The CDR3 consists of 16 residues. Germline loops: CDR1 SGHTA, CDR2 FQGNSA.

The sample holds one count of this clone. The gene calls are TRBV19 and TRBJ2-2, with D maybe TRBD2 (6 bases). The CDR3 runs to 14 residues. Germline V gene sequence: CDR1 LNHDA, CDR2 SQIVND (reference sequence). V lost 1 base and J lost 5, with 8 bases in between. CDR3 coding DNA: TGTGCCAGTAGTATAGGTGCGGGGACCGGGGAGCTGTTTTTT. It is translated as CASSIGAGTGELFF. The full variable domain, in which reference TRBV19 and TRBJ2-2 provide the parts outside the CDR3, is DGGITQSPKYLFRKEGQNVTLSCEQNLNHDAMYWYRQDPGQGLRLIYYSQIVNDFQKGDIAEGYSVSREKKESFPLTVTSAQKNPTAFYLCASSIGAGTGELFFGEGSRLTVL.

This chain uses TRBV10-3 with TRBJ2-2, with a weak D call TRBD1 (7 bases). V shed 8 bases and J shed 0 bases, with 10 bases lying between them. The germline CDR1 and CDR2 sequences are ENHRY and SYGVKD. The CDR3 is made up of 14 amino acids. The DNA of the CDR3 is TGTGCCATCGGCGGGACAGCGAACACCGGGGAGCTGTTTTTT. It is translated as CAIGGTANTGELFF.

The J gene is TRBJ1-1, the V gene TRBV4-3; 8 nucleotides line up with TRBD1. Per germline, CDR1 LGHNA and CDR2 YSLEER. This CDR3 region has 15 residues. The ends lost 4 bases at V and 4 bases at J; junction bases unmatched: 8. The DNA for the CDR3 is TGCGCCAGCAGCCCCCTCGGACAGGGAGGCACTGAAGCTTTCTTT. Translating it yields CASSPLGQGGTEAFF.

The chain links TRBV28 to TRBJ1-2; 9 nucleotides agree with TRBD1. Germline lookup yields CDR1 MDHEN and CDR2 SYDVKM. Losses at the gene ends were 2 bases for V and 5 bases for J; bases not matched to a gene: 12. The CDR3 loop spans 17 amino acids. The CDR3 DNA follows: TGTGCCAGCAGTTTAGACAGGGGGGAGCTCCCGCGTTATGGCTACACCTTC. Amino acid sequence: CASSLDRGELPRYGYTF.

This clone was detected a few times. The chain uses TRBV7-2 and TRBJ2-2, with 8 bases aligning to TRBD1. The CDR3 length is 15 residues. Trimming cost V 5 bases and J 4 bases; bases outside gene matches: 6. CDR1 and CDR2 (germline): SGHTA, FQGNSA. CDR3 DNA: TGTGCCAGCAGCCATGGACAGGGAGGCACCGGGGAGCTGTTTTTT. Protein: CASSHGQGGTGELFF. The full variable domain, rest sourced from reference TRBV7-2 and TRBJ2-2, is GAGVSQSPSNKVTEKGKDVELRCDPISGHTALYWYRQSLGQGLEFLIYFQGNSAPDKSGLPSDRFSAERTGGSVSTLTIQRTQQEDSAVYLCASSHGQGGTGELFFGEGSRLTVL.

V and J are TRBV30 and TRBJ1-1, with D possibly matching TRBD1 (5 bases). Germline V CDR1 and CDR2: GTSNPN, SVGIG (reference sequence). Trimming stripped 3 bases from V and 5 bases from J, with 19 bases between. The CDR3 length is 15 residues. The CDR3 DNA reads TGTGCCTGGAGCGCGGGAAACGGGGGTAGGACTGAAGCTTTCTTT. Its protein is CAWSAGNGGRTEAFF.

The chain has TRBV5-4 and TRBJ2-2; the match to TRBD2 covers 12 bases. CDR1 and CDR2 (germline): SGHNT, YYREEE (reference sequence). The trim removed 4 bases at V and 7 bases at J, leaving 14 bases unmatched. The CDR3 totals 18 residues. The CDR3 here is CASSPWSTSGSRSGELFF. CDR3 nucleotides: TGTGCCAGCAGCCCATGGTCGACTAGCGGGAGTAGGAGCGGGGAGCTGTTTTTT.

As concerns this clone: The same CDR3 is also encoded by other DNA sequences in this sample. The chain carries TRBV6-5 and TRBJ1-1, with TRBD1 matching over 8 bases. The CDR3 is 13 residues long. V dropped 3 bases and J dropped 7; count of bases not matched to a gene: 4. From germline, CDR1 is MNHEY and CDR2 SVGAGI. The CDR3 reads CASSYQGAVEAFF. CDR3 DNA sequence: TGTGCCAGCAGTTATCAGGGGGCAGTTGAAGCTTTCTTT.

J is TRBJ1-1 and V is TRBV10-3; D gene ambiguous. The CDR3 length is 15 residues. Germline CDR1 is ENHRY and CDR2 is SYGVKD. V lost 5 bases and J lost 0, with 13 bases in between. CDR3 coding DNA: TGTGCCATCAGTTCTCTAGCAGGAATGAACACTGAAGCTTTCTTT. Protein product: CAISSLAGMNTEAFF.

The rearrangement uses TRBV30 and TRBJ2-2, with D tentatively TRBD2 (6 bases). CDR1 is GTSNPN and CDR2 is SVGIG in the germline V gene (reference sequence). The CDR3 spans 14 residues. Trimming shortened V by 4 bases and J by 3 bases, and 12 bases separated the two germline ends. The chain's CDR3 is CAWNRDLHTGELFF. The DNA for the CDR3 is TGTGCCTGGAACCGGGACTTACACACCGGGGAGCTGTTTTTT.

V gene TRBV6-6 combines with J gene TRBJ2-5; D is unresolved. The DNA end is a closer match to TRBJ2-7, so the J assignment may be wrong. Per germline, CDR1 MNHNY and CDR2 SVGAGI (reference sequence). CDR3 length equals 11 residues. The CDR3 coding sequence is TGTGCCAGCAGTTTAGTCTACGAGCAGTACTTC. Its translation is CASSLVYEQYF.

This chain joins TRBV12-2 and TRBJ1-6; TRBD1 reflects the table's D call only, with no check against the DNA. TRBV12-2 is tagged as a pseudogene. The CDR3 length is 17 residues. The chain's CDR3 is CASRLGPVGAFNSPLHF. CDR3 sequence (DNA): TGTGCAAGTCGCTTAGGACCAGTAGGGGCCTTCAATTCACCCCTCCACTTT.

The V gene is TRBV7-2, the J gene TRBJ1-2; the D is unclear. The V end was cut by 3 bases, the J end by 2 bases, with 10 bases between. This CDR3 is built from 14 residues. Germline-derived CDR1 and CDR2 are SGHTA and FQGNSA. The CDR3 spells CASSFPGLNYGYTF. CDR3 in DNA: TGTGCCAGCAGCTTCCCAGGATTGAACTATGGCTACACCTTC.